One T cell receptor beta chain is described in this entry. The target of this receptor is not known. No quality values exist for individual bases; no much larger clone is one base distant. The CDR3 measures 13 amino acids from cysteine to phenylalanine. CDR3 DNA is the only sequence kept; it has 39 bases, read in frame from the first base. The germline V gene (reference sequence) specifies LGHDT as CDR1 and YNNKEL as CDR2. The junction shows trimming of 2 bases on V and 9 bases on J, plus 11 bases between the germline ends. The source of the sample is a study of T-cell reconstitution after alpha-beta-depleted transplantation in children (dated by TCRdb to the mid-2010s). About the investigation overall: T-cell immune reconstitution after TCRalphabeta/CD19-depleted allogeneic hematopoietic cell transplantation in children was quantitatively tracked in the study by means of TCR repertoire profiling.

The library was built by means of PCR. Instrument on record: Illumina HiSeq 2500. Molecular barcoding was employed in the preparation of TCR libraries, with unique molecular identifiers being used to normalize TCRbeta repertoire quantification. TCRdb reprocessing: public reads trimmed at Q25 with fastp, clones called with MiXCR, in-frame beta chains kept. Rows are unified per CDR3 protein, each entry keeping the most common DNA and genes. Here the sample has some 340,000 distinct CDR3 sequences; 10% to 13% occur a single time. The top ten hold 2% to 2.5% of the sample. The sequenced sample was PBMCs from the stem cell graft donor, obtained from the stem cell graft. The source of this sequence is a human donor who donated a stem cell graft to a child with acute lymphoblastic leukemia. The rearrangement combines TRBV3-1 with TRBJ1-5; the best D guess is TRBD1, with 5 bases matching. The CDR3 sequence is CASSQRRGRPQHF. In nucleotides, the sequence is TGTGCCAGCAGCCAAAGGCGGGGCCGGCCCCAGCATTTT. Reference TRBV3-1 and TRBJ1-5 genes cover what lies past the CDR3, so the full variable domain is DTAVSQTPKYLVTQMGNDKSIKCEQNLGHDTMYWYKQDSKKFLKIMFSYNNKELIINETVPNRFSPKSPDKAHLNLHINSLELGDSAVYFCASSQRRGRPQHFGDGTRLSIL.